A single sample gave rise to the 10 T cell receptor beta chains below, sequenced in a study of shared clonotypes between healthy human individuals. The method was immunoSEQ multiplex PCR; TCRdb's version includes in-frame clones alone and lacks a portion of them. Found here are roughly 770,000 clones, approximately 96% of them singletons; the top ten hold around 0.25%. Naive CD8 cells, CD45RO-negative and positively selected for CCR7, excluded terminally differentiated effector memory CD45RA+ cells. The sample taken for sequencing was naive CD8+ T cells sorted from blood. The receptors here all came from a man in his thirties or forties in good health.

The rearrangement joins TRBV15 to TRBJ1-1; 9 nucleotides line up with TRBD1. The CDR3 has 16 residues. Germline values: CDR1 LNHNV, CDR2 YYDKDF (reference sequence). J was trimmed by 2 bases and V by 5 bases; bases with no gene match: 9. This CDR3 is CATSGRTGALNTEAFF. In DNA, the CDR3 is TGTGCCACCAGCGGTCGGACAGGGGCCCTTAACACTGAAGCTTTCTTT.

The chain carries TRBV6-6 and TRBJ1-5, with no clear D. The CDR3 sequence is 14 residues long. The ends were cut back, 2 bases at V and 9 bases at J, with 14 bases in the middle. Germline-derived CDR1 and CDR2 are MNHNY and SVGAGI (reference sequence). In DNA, the CDR3 is TGTGCCAGCAGTTACAGTTCAGCCTTTTGGCCCCAGCATTTT. Encoded protein: CASSYSSAFWPQHF.

CDR3 loop: CASKGQARYGYTF. In DNA form, the CDR3 reads TGTGCCAGTAAGGGGCAGGCCCGCTATGGCTACACCTTC. The chain carries TRBV19 and TRBJ1-2, with D maybe TRBD1 (5 bases). The CDR3 is 13 residues long. The germline V and J ends were trimmed by 7 bases and 4 bases, with 13 bases remaining between them. Germline V lookup: CDR1 LNHDA, CDR2 SQIVND (reference sequence).

The chain recombines TRBV7-8 with TRBJ2-1; 7 positions match TRBD1. The CDR3 contains 16 residues. J lost 6 bases, V lost 5 bases, and 13 bases had no gene match. CDR1 and CDR2 from the germline V gene are SGHVS and FQNEAQ. The CDR3 region has the DNA TGTGCCAGCAGCGACGAACAGGGGAGTTGGGGCAATGAGCAGTTCTTC. Its protein is CASSDEQGSWGNEQFF.

The CDR3 loop reads CASSPLGAGGNEQYF. CDR3 DNA: TGTGCCAGCAGCCCCCTGGGGGCAGGGGGAAACGAGCAGTACTTC. The chain is built from TRBV7-7 and TRBJ2-7; 7 bases line up with TRBD1. Germline trimming cut 5 bases from V and 5 bases from J; bases unmatched to any gene: 12. CDR3 size: 15 residues. The V gene's germline CDR1 is SSHAT and CDR2 FNYEAQ (reference sequence). Supplemented by reference TRBV7-7 and TRBJ2-7, the full variable domain reads GAGVSQSPRYKVTKRGQDVTLRCDPISSHATLYWYQQALGQGPEFLTYFNYEAQPDKSGLPSDRFSAERPEGSISTLTIQRTEQRDSAMYRCASSPLGAGGNEQYFGPGTRLTVT.

This rearrangement joins TRBV11-2 to TRBJ2-7, with D tentatively TRBD2 (5 bases). Germline V gene data show CDR1 as SGHAT and CDR2 as FQNNGV. Deletions cut 5 bases from V and 2 bases from J, with 7 bases between. There are 12 residues in the CDR3. The CDR3 is CASSDYTYEQYF. In DNA, the CDR3 is TGTGCCAGCAGCGACTATACCTACGAGCAGTACTTC.

The V and J genes are TRBV7-3 and TRBJ2-1; 7 bases agree with TRBD1. Germline CDR1 is SGHTA and CDR2 is FQGTGA. This CDR3 has 15 residues. V was pared by 4 bases and J by 0 bases, with 3 bases of the junction left unmatched. The CDR3 sequence: CASSSRQGSYNEQFF. The DNA for the CDR3 is TGTGCCAGCAGCTCGCGACAGGGCTCCTACAATGAGCAGTTCTTC.

The chain uses TRBV7-3 and TRBJ2-1, with D perhaps matching TRBD1 (6 bases). V dropped 5 bases and J dropped 8 bases, with 25 bases sitting between them. This CDR3 is 17 amino acids long. Germline loops: CDR1 SGHTA, CDR2 FQGTGA. The CDR3 sequence: CASSAAATGLGWDEQFF. Written as DNA, the CDR3 is TGTGCCAGCAGCGCCGCCGCTACAGGGTTGGGGTGGGATGAGCAGTTCTTC.

This clone was seen once. V and J are TRBV6-5 and TRBJ1-5; D remains ambiguous. The V end lost 4 bases, the J end lost 4 bases, and 8 bases lay between the germline ends. This CDR3 contains 13 residues. Germline loops: CDR1 MNHEY, CDR2 SVGAGI. Written as DNA, the CDR3 is TGTGCCAGCAGTTCGGCACAAAATCAGCCCCAGCATTTT. This encodes CASSSAQNQPQHF.

About this clone itself: Different DNA sequences within this sample yield the same CDR3. The chain uses TRBV5-1 and TRBJ2-7; the match to TRBD1 covers 9 bases. This CDR3 is 14 amino acids long. V gave up 2 bases and J gave up 2 bases; unmatched junction bases: 2. Looked up from germline, CDR1 is SGHRS and CDR2 is YFSETQ. CDR3 protein: CASSLGTGTYEQYF. The CDR3 DNA reads as TGCGCCAGCAGCTTAGGGACAGGGACCTACGAGCAGTACTTC.